The sequence of this TCR beta chain was determined in a study of beta chain features in type 1 diabetes. General study findings and limits: The naive, central memory and Treg TCRB repertoires of patients appeared to be more similar to one another than those of healthy donors. All four CD4+ subsets from Type 1 diabetes patients carried moderately but significantly shorter TCRB CDR3s.

After removal of 5 bases from V and 5 bases from J, the junction contained 3 bases not matched to a gene. The CDR3 extends over 13 amino acids. Germline CDR1 is SEHNR and CDR2 is FQNEAQ (reference sequence). This clone has only a few counts. The antigen remains unidentified. Expressed TCRB transcripts were sequenced because the entire RNA isolate underwent reverse transcription. The method was immunoSEQ multiplex PCR; TCRdb's version includes in-frame clones alone and lacks a portion of them. The sample lists under 850,000 clones; 13% were seen once. V usage is TRBV7-9 and J usage is TRBJ2-5, with 9 bases matching TRBD1. Sequenced: naive CD4+ T cells from blood. The receptor was isolated from a man younger than 35 with type 1 diabetes. CDR3 in amino acids: CASSGTGWETQYF. The CDR3 region has the DNA TGTGCCAGCAGCGGGACAGGGTGGGAGACCCAGTACTTC.